This T cell receptor (beta chain) was captured in a study of blood T cell repertoires in COVID-19. Libraries were prepared by immunoSEQ multiplex PCR; TCRdb keeps only in-frame clonotypes and omits some of them. The table has about 200,000 clones, around 90% seen once. Sample: peripheral blood. This TCR was sampled from a man in his forties or fifties with acute or convalescent COVID-19.

The CDR3 loop reads CATSDPGQGDTNEQFF. Here the CDR3 DNA reads TGTGCCACCAGTGATCCCGGACAGGGCGATACCAATGAGCAGTTCTTC. This chain links TRBV24-1 with TRBJ2-1; 8 bases match TRBD1. The trim removed 3 bases at V and 6 bases at J, leaving 9 bases unmatched. Germline-derived CDR1 and CDR2 are KGHDR and SFDVKD. This CDR3 is 16 amino acids long.